These 23 T cell receptor beta chains came from one sample sequenced in a study of blood T cell repertoires in COVID-19. This table comes from immunoSEQ multiplex PCR, and its TCRdb copy is limited to in-frame clones, with some not included. Of fewer than 200,000 clones detected, over 80% appear once; the ten largest clones hold roughly 4.4%. Material: peripheral blood. These receptors all stem from a woman in her 50s with acute or convalescent COVID-19.

The chain uses TRBV30 and TRBJ2-1; D gene uncertain. The germline V gene encodes CDR1 GTSNPN and CDR2 SVGIG (reference sequence). The CDR3 length is 11 residues. The V gene lost 3 bases and the J gene lost 9 bases, with 9 bases spanning the gap. DNA of the CDR3: TGTGCCTGGAGCCTAGTCTTTGAGCAGTTCTTC. Translating gives CAWSLVFEQFF.

This clone was seen only once. This sequence joins TRBV7-9 and TRBJ2-1; 8 nucleotides line up with TRBD1. This CDR3 has 15 amino acids. The germline V gene encodes CDR1 SEHNR and CDR2 FQNEAQ (reference sequence). V lost 5 bases, J lost 4 bases, and 7 bases stayed unmatched. The CDR3 sequence is CASSPGQGLYNEQFF. As DNA, the CDR3 is TGTGCCAGCAGCCCAGGACAGGGCCTATACAATGAGCAGTTCTTC.

The V gene is TRBV3-1 (or the pseudogene TRBV3-2), the J gene TRBJ1-6; TRBD1 is a possible D gene (5 bases). The CDR3 extends over 16 amino acids. Trimming took off 3 bases at V and 7 bases at J, with 16 bases between the two ends. Germline V gene data show CDR1 as LGHDT and CDR2 as YNNKEL (reference sequence). The chain's CDR3 is CASSHPRAGKNSPLHF. Written as DNA, the CDR3 is TGTGCCAGCAGCCACCCCCGGGCAGGGAAAAATTCACCCCTCCACTTT.

V usage is TRBV9 and J usage is TRBJ1-2; D is unresolved. Germline loops: CDR1 SGDLS, CDR2 YYNGEE. V lost 4 bases and J 3 bases, leaving 7 bases between the germline ends. This CDR3 contains 12 residues. DNA for the CDR3: TGTGCCAGCAGCTACGGAGACTATGGCTACACCTTC. This sequence encodes CASSYGDYGYTF.

The chain recombines TRBV19 with TRBJ1-2, with TRBD1 as a possible D gene (5 bases). This CDR3 region has 14 residues. Trimming cost V 4 bases and J 2 bases, with 11 bases left between them. The germline V gene encodes CDR1 LNHDA and CDR2 SQIVND (reference sequence). This CDR3 is CASSKGRQNYGYTF. CDR3 coding DNA: TGTGCCAGTAGTAAAGGAAGACAGAACTATGGCTACACCTTC.

The rearrangement links TRBV19 to TRBJ1-4; D unclear. The V gene lost 3 bases and the J gene lost 3 bases, with 11 bases spanning the gap. The V gene's germline CDR1 is LNHDA and CDR2 SQIVND (reference sequence). The CDR3 covers 15 residues. The CDR3 sequence: CASSINPRANEKLFF. The CDR3 DNA is TGTGCCAGTAGTATTAATCCGAGGGCTAATGAAAAACTGTTTTTT.

The V gene is TRBV2, the J gene TRBJ2-7, with TRBD1 identical over 10 bases. Germline V gene lookup returns CDR1 SNHLY and CDR2 FYNNEI. The CDR3 is made up of 15 amino acids. V was clipped by 4 bases and J by 3 bases; unmatched bases: 6. The chain's CDR3 is CASSAGTGAIYEQYF. The CDR3 DNA follows: TGTGCCAGCAGTGCCGGGACAGGGGCGATCTACGAGCAGTACTTC.

This chain links TRBV28 with TRBJ2-5; maybe TRBD1 (6 bases). The CDR3 runs to 15 residues. CDR1 and CDR2 (germline): MDHEN, SYDVKM. The germline V and J ends were trimmed by 3 bases and 4 bases, with 15 bases remaining between them. The CDR3 sequence is CASSFGQFPPETQYF. The CDR3, as DNA: TGTGCCAGCAGTTTCGGACAGTTCCCCCCAGAGACCCAGTACTTC.

This rearrangement joins TRBV6-5 to TRBJ2-5; 13 bases align to TRBD2. The CDR3 is 16 residues long. Germline CDR1 is MNHEY and CDR2 is SVGAGI. V gave up 0 bases and J gave up 3 bases; unmatched junction bases: 1. CDR3 residues: CASSYSGTSGEETQYF. In DNA form, the CDR3 reads TGTGCCAGCAGTTACTCCGGGACTAGCGGGGAAGAGACCCAGTACTTC.

The chain uses TRBV11-2 and TRBJ1-2, with D perhaps TRBD1 (5 bases). Germline CDR1 reads SGHAT; CDR2 reads FQNNGV. The CDR3 is 17 residues long. Trimming shortened V by 5 bases and J by 3 bases, and 22 bases separated the two germline ends. The CDR3 DNA is TGTGCCAGCAGCGGGGCCACCAGGGCTCTCCACGACTATGGCTACACCTTC. It yields the protein CASSGATRALHDYGYTF.

The chain joins TRBV18 to TRBJ1-4, with D tentatively TRBD1 (5 bases). The CDR3 totals 16 residues. CDR1 and CDR2 (germline): KGHSH, LQKENI. V was trimmed by 3 bases and J by 0 bases, leaving 11 bases between them. The CDR3 sequence is CASSPPAGSTNEKLFF. The CDR3 nucleotides are TGTGCCAGCTCACCCCCGGCAGGGTCAACTAATGAAAAACTGTTTTTT.

V usage is TRBV19 and J usage is TRBJ1-1, with TRBD1 identical over 9 bases. Germline assignment: CDR1 LNHDA and CDR2 SQIVND (reference sequence). CDR3 length: 14 residues. V trimming: 3 bases; J trimming: 8 bases; junction bases outside the gene matches: 7. The CDR3 is CASSMGQGLSEAFF. For the CDR3, the DNA is TGTGCCAGTAGTATGGGACAGGGTCTTTCGGAAGCTTTCTTT.

As DNA, the CDR3 is TGTGCCAGCTCAACGGACAGGGGTTCTAATGAAAAACTGTTTTTT. Encoded protein: CASSTDRGSNEKLFF. The rearrangement joins TRBV18 to TRBJ1-4; 9 bases agree with TRBD1. V lost 5 bases to trimming and J lost 3 bases; unmatched junction nucleotides: 4. Germline loops: CDR1 KGHSH, CDR2 LQKENI. The CDR3 loop spans 15 amino acids.

The V and J genes are TRBV18 and TRBJ2-2, with D tentatively TRBD1 (6 bases). The V gene lost 4 bases and the J gene lost 5 bases, with 8 bases spanning the gap. Germline V gene lookup returns CDR1 KGHSH and CDR2 LQKENI. The CDR3 is made up of 13 amino acids. Written as DNA, the CDR3 is TGTGCCAGCTCACTACAGGGAACCGGGGAGCTGTTTTTT. As protein: CASSLQGTGELFF.

V and J are TRBV6-2 or TRBV6-3 and TRBJ2-2; D possibly corresponds to TRBD1 (5 bases). The CDR3 is 16 amino acids. Deletions cut 0 bases from V and 0 bases from J, with 8 bases between. Germline assignment: CDR1 MNHEY and CDR2 SVGEGT. In nucleotides, the CDR3 is TGTGCCAGCAGTTACTCGACAGACCCGAACACCGGGGAGCTGTTTTTT. It specifies CASSYSTDPNTGELFF.

The chain couples TRBV15 to TRBJ1-4; maybe TRBD1 (5 bases). This CDR3 region has 16 residues. V lost 3 bases and J 0 bases, leaving 11 bases between the germline ends. Germline V lookup: CDR1 LNHNV, CDR2 YYDKDF (reference sequence). CDR3 DNA: TGTGCCACCAGCAGTGACAGCCCCGCAACTAATGAAAAACTGTTTTTT. As protein: CATSSDSPATNEKLFF. The entire variable domain, with the rest obtained from reference TRBV15 and TRBJ1-4, is as follows: DAMVIQNPRYQVTQFGKPVTLSCSQTLNHNVMYWYQQKSSQAPKLLFHYYDKDFNNEADTPDNFQSRRPNTSFCFLDIRSPGLGDTAMYLCATSSDSPATNEKLFFGSGTQLSVL.

J is TRBJ1-2 and V is TRBV27, with a possible D match to TRBD1 (5 bases). CDR3 length equals 13 residues. Trimming took 6 bases from V and 6 from J, leaving 14 bases between them. The germline gives CDR1 MNHEY, CDR2 SMNVEV (reference sequence). CDR3 sequence: CASRRGPLDGYTF. CDR3 sequence (DNA): TGTGCCAGCAGGCGGGGCCCTCTGGATGGCTACACCTTC.

The chain couples TRBV14 to TRBJ1-1, with D perhaps matching TRBD1 (6 bases). Trimming removed 0 bases from V and 6 bases from J, with 17 bases in between. Germline lookup yields CDR1 SGHDN and CDR2 FVKESK. CDR3 size: 16 residues. CDR3 protein: CASSQDPGTFAAEAFF. For the CDR3, the DNA is TGTGCCAGCAGCCAAGATCCCGGGACATTTGCAGCTGAAGCTTTCTTT.

In this sample, this clone turned up once. The chain combines TRBV5-1 with TRBJ1-5, with D perhaps TRBD1 (6 bases). The CDR3 covers 14 residues. In germline, CDR1 is SGHRS, CDR2 YFSETQ. V was clipped by 2 bases and J by 4 bases, with 10 bases between them. CDR3 protein: CASSFDGTNQPQHF. The CDR3 DNA sequence: TGCGCCAGCAGCTTCGACGGGACAAATCAGCCCCAGCATTTT.

This sequence joins TRBV5-1 and TRBJ1-1; 8 bases agree with TRBD1. J lost 4 bases, V lost 4 bases, and 3 bases had no gene match. CDR1 SGHRS and CDR2 YFSETQ come from the germline V gene. This CDR3 has 13 residues. DNA of the CDR3: TGCGCCAGCAGCGGCACAGGGGGCACTGAAGCTTTCTTT. This encodes CASSGTGGTEAFF.

CDR3: CASSLGQGSGANVLTF. CDR3 DNA: TGTGCCAGCAGCCTAGGACAGGGGTCTGGGGCCAACGTCCTGACTTTC. The chain recombines TRBV27 with TRBJ2-6; 9 positions match TRBD1. CDR3 length: 16 residues. V gave up 6 bases and J gave up 1 base; unmatched junction bases: 4. CDR1 is MNHEY, CDR2 SMNVEV, per germline (reference sequence).

There are a few counts of this clone. The chain links TRBV9 to TRBJ2-3; the D is unclear. The V end was cut by 4 bases, the J end by 2 bases, with 14 bases between. The CDR3 is 15 residues long. CDR1 is SGDLS, CDR2 YYNGEE, per germline. CDR3 coding DNA: TGTGCCAGCAGCTCCAGTATACAAAACACAGATACGCAGTATTTT. Amino acids: CASSSSIQNTDTQYF.

V and J are TRBV11-3 and TRBJ2-1, with no clear D. This CDR3 region has 14 residues. CDR1 is SGHNT and CDR2 is YENEEA in the germline V gene. V gave up 2 bases and J gave up 5 bases, with 10 bases separating them. The CDR3 here is CASSLNSHDNEQFF. CDR3 DNA: TGTGCCAGCAGCTTAAACAGCCATGACAATGAGCAGTTCTTC.